Sequencing of this T cell receptor beta chain was carried out in a study of regulatory T cells in long-lasting Graves disease. About the research overall: Positivity for TSH receptor antibodies plus over 5 years of antithyroid drugs meant persistent Graves' disease. Findings of the study overall: The number of shared public clonotypes was higher in persistent patients (around 2,700) than new patients (about 910). Persistent-disease Graves' patients showed less TCR diversity than new cases. Patients with persistent disease showed a bias toward TRBV28, TRBJ1-2 and TRBJ2-5.

Points on this clonotype: What it binds is unknown.

Time point of the sample: persistent/refractory GD, antithyroid drugs over 5 years with positive TRAb. PBMC-extracted RNA yielded the TCR library. Investigators prepared the TCR beta libraries by applying iRepertoire HTBI primers and Arm-PCR of CDR3 regions. TCRdb re-called the multiplex PCR reads through MiXCR, storing one row per CDR3 protein. This table has about 290,000 distinct CDR3 sequences, 20% to 25% appearing once. The CDR3 has 14 residues. V was clipped by 5 bases and J by 5 bases, with 16 bases between them. CDR1 is SGHAT, CDR2 FQNNGV, per germline. This clonotype originated in a female donor with Graves disease. The gene calls are TRBV11-2 and TRBJ2-7; D is possibly TRBD2 (6 bases). This sample comprised peripheral blood mononuclear cells (PBMCs), obtained when the disease was refractory, from a patient treated with antithyroid drugs. CDR3 DNA: TGTGCCAGCAGCGCTAGGTGGGGGGACCACGAGCAGTACTTC. It translates to CASSARWGDHEQYF.